This TCR beta chain was captured in a study of shared clonotypes between healthy human individuals. Naive CD8 cells lacked CD45RO and underwent positive selection for CCR7, leaving out terminally differentiated effector memory CD45RA+ cells. The repertoire was sequenced with immunoSEQ multiplex PCR; TCRdb's copy has only in-frame clones and lacks some. The sample has about 600,000 clones; 95% to 98% are singletons. CDR1 and CDR2 (germline): LNHDA, SQIVND (reference sequence). V shed 5 bases and J shed 3 bases, with 17 bases lying between them. The CDR3 consists of 15 residues. The rearrangement uses TRBV19 and TRBJ2-7; D may be TRBD2 (5 bases). This receptor was obtained from a man aged 30 to 39 in good health. The sequencing input was naive CD8+ T cells sorted from blood. The CDR3: CASSPDRDGNYEQYF. CDR3 nucleotides: TGTGCCAGTAGTCCGGACCGGGATGGGAACTACGAGCAGTACTTC.